The 12 T cell receptor beta chains below all came from one sample that was sequenced in a study of tumor-infiltrating lymphocytes in primary liver carcinoma. A primer matching the constant region was used to make TCR beta cDNA from approximately 520 ng of total RNA. Three nested multiplex PCR rounds, a slightly modified ARM-PCR method, built the TCR beta libraries. The first two PCR rounds used TRBV1-TRBV30 forward primers with a C-beta reverse primer, 10 cycles each. MiXCR, run by TCRdb on the multiplex PCR reads, gives a single entry per CDR3 protein. The sample includes approximately 330,000 distinct CDR3 sequences, about two thirds of them seen just once. In addition to blood RNA drawn from unsorted whole blood, germline DNA was extracted. Sequenced: peripheral blood. The receptors shown here come from a man aged 40-49 years with primary liver carcinoma and hepatitis B virus infection.

With regard to this clonotype: One end of the junction varies from germline; a read error may be responsible. The chain is built from TRBV4-1 and TRBJ2-7; 10 bases are shared with TRBD2. CDR3 length: 16 residues. Germline V gene sequence: CDR1 MGHRA, CDR2 YSYEKL. CDR3 DNA: TGCGCAAGCAGCCAGCCCCCTAGCGGGAGCATCAACGAGCACTACTTC. It specifies CASSQPPSGSINEHYF.

The chain has TRBV10-3 and TRBJ2-2; perhaps TRBD1 as D (6 bases). Per germline, CDR1 ENHRY and CDR2 SYGVKD. V was cut by 5 bases and J by 4 bases, with 17 bases left in between. The CDR3 runs to 16 residues. The DNA for the CDR3 is TGTGCCATCAGTTCATCGGGACAAGTGAGCACCGGGGAGCTGTTTTTT. Its translation is CAISSSGQVSTGELFF.

Concerning this clonotype itself: The junction shows a germline mismatch at one end, possibly a read error. This rearrangement joins TRBV6-2 or TRBV6-3 to TRBJ1-5; the D gene is possibly TRBD1 (6 bases). The germline CDR1 and CDR2 sequences are MNHEY and SVGEGT. The CDR3 sequence is 16 residues long. The CDR3: CASTGGGRSSNRPQHF. The CDR3 bases are TGCGCCAGCACCGGGGGGGGCAGATCCAGCAATCGGCCCCAGCATTTT.

A note on this clonotype: Since a much larger clone is just one base distant, this may be a read error. The chain couples TRBV29-1 to TRBJ2-1; possible D gene TRBD1, 5 bases. Germline V lookup: CDR1 SQVTM, CDR2 ANQGSEA. The ends were cut back, 4 bases at V and 1 base at J, with 11 bases in the middle. The CDR3 is 14 amino acids. The CDR3 DNA reads as TGCAGCGTTGTAGGGGAAGGGTCCTACAATGAGCAGTTCTTC. This gives the protein CSVVGEGSYNEQFF.

Concerning this clonotype: Just one base apart from a much larger clone, this may be a read error. The gene calls are TRBV6-6 and TRBJ2-1, with D tentatively TRBD1 or TRBD2 (5 bases each). CDR3 size: 14 residues. Germline-derived CDR1 and CDR2 are MNHNY and SVGAGI (reference sequence). V gave up 5 bases and J gave up 4 bases, with 12 bases separating them. The CDR3 protein is CASSHGTPYNEQFF. Written as DNA, the CDR3 is TGTGCCAGCAGTCACGGGACCCCTTACAATGAGCAGTTCTTC.

The chain employs TRBV6-2 or TRBV6-3 and TRBJ2-7; D may be TRBD1 or TRBD2 (5 bases each). The length of the CDR3 is 15 residues. V gave up 6 bases and J gave up 1 base, with 16 bases separating them. The germline V gene encodes CDR1 MNHEY and CDR2 SVGEGT. CDR3 protein: CASRKGVEGSYEQYF. In DNA, the CDR3 is TGTGCCAGCAGAAAGGGAGTAGAGGGGTCCTACGAGCAGTACTTC.

In its sample, this clonotype was seen once. A much larger clone lies one base from this, so it may be a read error. The chain has TRBV12-3 or TRBV12-4 and TRBJ2-5; no reliable D call. This CDR3 comprises 12 residues. The CDR3 bases are TGTGCCAGCAGTTTCGCCCAAGAGATCCAGTACTTC. Its translation: CASSFAQEIQYF.

The chain links TRBV6-5 to TRBJ2-7, with no clear D. CDR1 and CDR2 (germline): MNHEY, SVGAGI. The CDR3 is 13 residues long. Between the trimmed V and J ends, which lost 2 bases and 13 bases, there was a span of 18 bases. CDR3 residues: CASSYATSYDHYF. For the CDR3, the DNA is TGTGCCAGCAGTTACGCCACCTCCTACGACCATTACTTC.

Notes on this clonotype: A much larger clone lies a single base off, so this may be a read error. This chain uses TRBV7-9 with TRBJ2-3, with 12 nucleotides matching TRBD1. This CDR3 has 15 residues. Germline V gene data show CDR1 as SEHNR and CDR2 as FQNEAQ (reference sequence). V shed 5 bases and J 6 bases; nucleotides not matched to a gene: 6. The CDR3 coding sequence is TGTGCCAGCAGCGGGACAGGGGGCTGCGAGGATACGCAGTATTTT. This codes for CASSGTGGCEDTQYF.

A word on this clonotype: Given a much more abundant clone one base away, this may be a read error. The rearrangement joins TRBV10-1 to TRBJ1-5; no firm D call. This CDR3 has 17 amino acids. Germline CDR1 and CDR2: WNHNN and SYGVQD (reference sequence). The CDR3 sequence is CTSRRTTPASGNQPQHF. CDR3 DNA: TGCACCAGCAGGAGGACGACACCAGCGTCCGGCAATCAGCCCCAGCATTTT.

The V and J genes are TRBV6-1 and TRBJ2-2; 15 nucleotides match TRBD2. The V segment lost 5 bases and the J segment 3 bases; nucleotides outside the gene matches: 13. Germline CDR1 reads MNHNS; CDR2 reads SASEGT. The CDR3 has 20 residues. This CDR3 is CASSSPGLAGGHEYTGELFF. In nucleotides, the CDR3 is TGTGCCAGCAGTTCACCGGGACTAGCGGGAGGCCACGAGTACACCGGGGAGCTGTTTTTT.

As for this clonotype: Given a much more abundant clone one base away, this may be a read error. This sequence joins TRBV6-5 and TRBJ2-2, with D uncertain. Germline V gene data show CDR1 as MNHEY and CDR2 as SVGAGI. The CDR3 covers 12 residues. This CDR3 is CASSRATVELFF. The CDR3 DNA is TGTGCCAGCAGCCGGGCGACCGTGGAGCTGTTTTTT.